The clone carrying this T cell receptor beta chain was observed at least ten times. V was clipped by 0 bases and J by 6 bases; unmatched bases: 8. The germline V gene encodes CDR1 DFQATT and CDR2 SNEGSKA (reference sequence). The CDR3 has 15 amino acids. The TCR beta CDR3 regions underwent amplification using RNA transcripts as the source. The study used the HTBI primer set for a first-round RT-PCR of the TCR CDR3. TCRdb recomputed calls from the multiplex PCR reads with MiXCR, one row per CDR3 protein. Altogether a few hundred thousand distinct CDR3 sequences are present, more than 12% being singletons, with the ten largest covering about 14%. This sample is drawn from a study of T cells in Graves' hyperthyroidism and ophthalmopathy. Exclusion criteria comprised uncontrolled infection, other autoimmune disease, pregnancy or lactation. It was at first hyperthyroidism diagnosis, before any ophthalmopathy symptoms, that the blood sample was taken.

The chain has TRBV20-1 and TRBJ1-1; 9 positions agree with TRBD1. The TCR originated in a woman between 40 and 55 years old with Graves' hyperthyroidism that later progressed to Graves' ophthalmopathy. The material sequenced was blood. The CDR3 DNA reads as TGCAGTGCTAGAGAGGGAACAGGGGGCTCGTCTGAAGCTTTCTTT. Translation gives CSAREGTGGSSEAFF.